This T cell receptor (beta chain) was retrieved from a study of shared clonotypes between healthy human individuals. The material for each subset, its genomic DNA, was split evenly across several immunoSEQ plates. Data came from immunoSEQ multiplex PCR; TCRdb stores just in-frame clones and leaves some out. Here the sample spans about 2 million clones, 90% to 95% being singletons. V was clipped by 0 bases and J by 4 bases, with 12 bases between them. The germline V gene has CDR1 MNHEY and CDR2 SVGAGI. The CDR3 consists of 15 residues. The authors divided CD4+ cells into CD45RA+ naive and CD45RA-negative memory subsets.

The TCR originated in a man younger than 35 in good health. This rearrangement joins TRBV6-5 to TRBJ1-1; maybe TRBD1 (5 bases). Input material: naive CD4+ T cells sorted from blood. Subset denoted: CD45RA+ positively selected. The CDR3 here is CASSYSPNTGTEAFF. CDR3 sequence (DNA): TGTGCCAGCAGTTACTCACCCAACACAGGCACTGAAGCTTTCTTT.